A selection of T cell receptor beta chains follows, all from one sample in a study of blood T cell repertoires in COVID-19. TCRdb's table, derived via immunoSEQ multiplex PCR, lists solely in-frame clones and lacks some. The sample carries 100,000 to 150,000 clones, about 92% recorded once. Input material: peripheral blood. Receptor source: a man between 60 and 75 years old with COVID-19, enrolled during active disease. The CDR3 runs from the conserved cysteine through the conserved F or W. A D gene is named only where the DNA matches it firmly. Clone size is given for some rows only: seen once, a few or many times, or a class if the clone is expanded.

d_gene: NA
len: 16
abundance: NA
v_gene: TRBV3-1/TRBV3-2
j_gene: TRBJ2-7
CDR3aa: CASSQEARDNSYEQYF
CDR3nt: TGTGCCAGCAGCCAAGAGGCCCGGGACAACTCCTACGAGCAGTACTTC

d_gene: NA
len: 14
abundance: NA
v_gene: TRBV3-1/TRBV3-2
j_gene: TRBJ2-1
CDR3aa: CASSQEARANEQFF
CDR3nt: TGTGCCAGCAGCCAAGAAGCCAGGGCCAATGAGCAGTTCTTC

d_gene: NA
len: 12
abundance: NA
v_gene: TRBV6-2/TRBV6-3
j_gene: TRBJ1-3
CDR3aa: CASSYPGNTIYF
CDR3nt: TGTGCCAGCAGTTATCCAGGAAACACCATATATTTT

d_gene: TRBD2
len: 16
abundance: NA
v_gene: TRBV27
j_gene: TRBJ2-1
CDR3aa: CASSFSTSGAYNEQFF
CDR3nt: TGTGCCAGCAGTTTCTCTACTAGCGGAGCCTACAATGAGCAGTTCTTC

d_gene: NA
len: 12
abundance: NA
v_gene: TRBV24-1
j_gene: TRBJ2-2
CDR3aa: CATLDSAGELFF
CDR3nt: TGTGCCACCCTCGACAGCGCCGGGGAGCTGTTTTTT

d_gene: NA
len: 15
abundance: NA
v_gene: TRBV2
j_gene: TRBJ2-2
CDR3aa: CASSEVGGRTGELFF
CDR3nt: TGTGCCAGCAGTGAAGTCGGGGGGCGGACCGGGGAGCTGTTTTTT

d_gene: NA
len: 14
abundance: NA
v_gene: TRBV27
j_gene: TRBJ2-7
CDR3aa: CASSLSPSSYEQYF
CDR3nt: TGTGCCAGCAGTTTATCCCCTAGCTCCTACGAGCAGTACTTC

d_gene: NA
len: 15
abundance: NA
v_gene: TRBV7-8
j_gene: TRBJ1-2
CDR3aa: CASSYIKGPVNGYTF
CDR3nt: TGTGCCAGCAGCTACATAAAGGGGCCGGTAAATGGCTACACCTTC

d_gene: NA
len: 15
abundance: NA
v_gene: TRBV7-6
j_gene: TRBJ2-5
CDR3aa: CASSLRGQGGETQYF
CDR3nt: TGTGCCAGCAGCTTAAGGGGGCAGGGGGGTGAGACCCAGTACTTC

d_gene: TRBD1
len: 20
abundance: NA
v_gene: TRBV4-3
j_gene: TRBJ2-1
CDR3aa: CASSQGTGGSFLHSYNEQFF
CDR3nt: TGCGCCAGCAGCCAAGGGACAGGGGGCTCCTTCTTACACTCCTACAATGAGCAGTTCTTC

d_gene: NA
len: 15
abundance: NA
v_gene: TRBV5-1
j_gene: TRBJ2-7
CDR3aa: CASATQGGASYEQYF
CDR3nt: TGCGCCAGCGCCACCCAAGGAGGGGCCTCCTACGAGCAGTACTTC

d_gene: NA
len: 11
abundance: NA
v_gene: TRBV24-1
j_gene: TRBJ2-2
CDR3aa: CATRGTGELFF
CDR3nt: TGTGCCACCCGCGGAACCGGGGAGCTGTTTTTT

d_gene: TRBD1
len: 16
abundance: few
v_gene: TRBV4-1
j_gene: TRBJ1-1
CDR3aa: CASSQLTGSRKAEAFF
CDR3nt: TGCGCCAGCAGCCAGCTGACAGGGAGTAGGAAAGCTGAAGCTTTCTTT

d_gene: TRBD2
len: 13
abundance: NA
v_gene: TRBV9
j_gene: TRBJ2-3
CDR3aa: CASSVDGGVTQYF
CDR3nt: TGTGCCAGCAGCGTAGATGGGGGGGTGACGCAGTATTTT

d_gene: TRBD1
len: 15
abundance: NA
v_gene: TRBV5-8
j_gene: TRBJ2-1
CDR3aa: CASRYRDRGGNEQFF
CDR3nt: TGTGCCAGCAGATACCGGGACAGGGGAGGGAATGAGCAGTTCTTC

d_gene: TRBD1
len: 14
abundance: NA
v_gene: TRBV2
j_gene: TRBJ1-6
CDR3aa: CASTGQGEDSPLHF
CDR3nt: TGTGCCAGCACGGGACAGGGTGAGGATTCACCCCTCCACTTT

d_gene: NA
len: 17
abundance: NA
v_gene: TRBV3-1/TRBV3-2
j_gene: TRBJ2-7
CDR3aa: CASSQERLWEGAYEQYF
CDR3nt: TGTGCCAGCAGCCAAGAGCGTTTGTGGGAGGGGGCCTACGAGCAGTACTTC

d_gene: NA
len: 12
abundance: NA
v_gene: TRBV29-1
j_gene: TRBJ1-2
CDR3aa: CSVDPNSYGYTF
CDR3nt: TGCAGCGTTGACCCGAATAGCTATGGCTACACCTTC

d_gene: NA
len: 15
abundance: NA
v_gene: TRBV19
j_gene: TRBJ2-7
CDR3aa: CASSVNTPNFYEQYF
CDR3nt: TGTGCCAGTAGTGTAAACACCCCCAATTTCTACGAGCAGTACTTC

d_gene: NA
len: 14
abundance: NA
v_gene: TRBV4-2
j_gene: TRBJ1-2
CDR3aa: CASSQEGANYGYTF
CDR3nt: TGTGCCAGCAGCCAAGAGGGGGCCAACTATGGCTACACCTTC

d_gene: TRBD2
len: 14
abundance: NA
v_gene: TRBV29-1
j_gene: TRBJ2-7
CDR3aa: CSAGAQAGDHEQYF
CDR3nt: TGCAGCGCTGGGGCACAAGCGGGAGACCACGAGCAGTACTTC

d_gene: NA
len: 14
abundance: once
v_gene: TRBV7-2
j_gene: TRBJ1-2
CDR3aa: CASSLATVASGYTF
CDR3nt: TGTGCCAGCAGCTTAGCGACGGTTGCTAGTGGCTACACCTTC

d_gene: TRBD1
len: 12
abundance: NA
v_gene: TRBV6-5
j_gene: TRBJ1-1
CDR3aa: CATRQGNTEAFF
CDR3nt: TGTGCCACGCGACAGGGGAACACTGAAGCTTTCTTT

d_gene: NA
len: 15
abundance: NA
v_gene: TRBV18
j_gene: TRBJ1-5
CDR3aa: CASSLNQGSNQPQHF
CDR3nt: TGTGCCAGCTCACTAAATCAGGGTAGCAATCAGCCCCAGCATTTT

d_gene: NA
len: 17
abundance: NA
v_gene: TRBV6-2/TRBV6-3
j_gene: TRBJ2-2
CDR3aa: CASSPLGRGINTGELFF
CDR3nt: TGTGCCAGCAGTCCCCTCGGGCGGGGAATAAACACCGGGGAGCTGTTTTTT

d_gene: TRBD1
len: 16
abundance: NA
v_gene: TRBV9
j_gene: TRBJ2-5
CDR3aa: CASSVGVTGGRETQYF
CDR3nt: TGTGCCAGCAGCGTAGGGGTGACAGGGGGTAGGGAGACCCAGTACTTC

d_gene: TRBD2
len: 12
abundance: NA
v_gene: TRBV19
j_gene: TRBJ2-1
CDR3aa: CATGGGRNEQFF
CDR3nt: TGTGCCACCGGGGGGGGGCGGAATGAGCAGTTCTTC

d_gene: NA
len: 13
abundance: few
v_gene: TRBV4-1
j_gene: TRBJ1-1
CDR3aa: CASSQGGWTEAFF
CDR3nt: TGCGCCAGCAGCCAGGGGGGTTGGACTGAAGCTTTCTTT

d_gene: TRBD1
len: 16
abundance: NA
v_gene: TRBV11-2
j_gene: TRBJ2-7
CDR3aa: CASSLTGTAASYEQYF
CDR3nt: TGTGCCAGCAGCTTAACCGGGACAGCCGCCTCCTACGAGCAGTACTTC

d_gene: NA
len: 14
abundance: NA
v_gene: TRBV7-2
j_gene: TRBJ2-7
CDR3aa: CASSLVRSLDEQYF
CDR3nt: TGTGCCAGCAGCTTAGTCAGGTCTTTAGACGAGCAGTACTTC

d_gene: TRBD1
len: 15
abundance: NA
v_gene: TRBV6-1
j_gene: TRBJ2-7
CDR3aa: CASSDAGGDSYEQYF
CDR3nt: TGTGCCAGCAGTGATGCAGGGGGTGACTCCTACGAGCAGTACTTC

d_gene: TRBD1
len: 13
abundance: NA
v_gene: TRBV5-1
j_gene: TRBJ2-7
CDR3aa: CASSSGQSYEQYF
CDR3nt: TGCGCCAGCAGCTCGGGACAGTCCTACGAGCAGTACTTC

d_gene: TRBD2
len: 15
abundance: NA
v_gene: TRBV7-9
j_gene: TRBJ2-3
CDR3aa: CASSNSGRPTDTQYF
CDR3nt: TGTGCCAGCAGTAATAGCGGGAGGCCCACAGATACGCAGTATTTT

d_gene: NA
len: 12
abundance: NA
v_gene: TRBV19
j_gene: TRBJ1-3
CDR3aa: CASRASGNTIYF
CDR3nt: TGTGCCAGCAGGGCTTCTGGAAACACCATATATTTT

d_gene: TRBD2
len: 13
abundance: NA
v_gene: TRBV6-5
j_gene: TRBJ2-3
CDR3aa: CASRSGEGDTQYF
CDR3nt: TGTGCCAGCAGGTCCGGGGAGGGAGATACGCAGTATTTT

d_gene: TRBD1
len: 14
abundance: NA
v_gene: TRBV27
j_gene: TRBJ1-5
CDR3aa: CASSLGTGNQPQHF
CDR3nt: TGTGCCAGCAGTTTAGGGACAGGCAATCAGCCCCAGCATTTT

d_gene: TRBD2
len: 15
abundance: NA
v_gene: TRBV4-3
j_gene: TRBJ2-7
CDR3aa: CASSQDAAGGSEQYF
CDR3nt: TGCGCCAGCAGCCAAGATGCGGCGGGGGGGAGCGAGCAGTACTTC

d_gene: NA
len: 15
abundance: NA
v_gene: TRBV3-1/TRBV3-2
j_gene: TRBJ1-4
CDR3aa: CASSQGPGENEKLFF
CDR3nt: TGTGCCAGCAGCCAAGGGCCGGGGGAGAATGAAAAACTGTTTTTT

d_gene: TRBD1
len: 15
abundance: NA
v_gene: TRBV10-2
j_gene: TRBJ2-7
CDR3aa: CASSVPGQGNYEQYF
CDR3nt: TGCGCCAGCAGTGTTCCGGGACAGGGAAACTACGAGCAGTACTTC

d_gene: TRBD1
len: 15
abundance: NA
v_gene: TRBV7-8
j_gene: TRBJ1-5
CDR3aa: CASSVGTGTNQPQHF
CDR3nt: TGTGCCAGCAGCGTGGGGACAGGGACCAATCAGCCCCAGCATTTT

d_gene: TRBD1
len: 13
abundance: NA
v_gene: TRBV2
j_gene: TRBJ1-1
CDR3aa: CASTADREIGAFF
CDR3nt: TGTGCCAGCACTGCGGACAGGGAAATTGGAGCTTTCTTT

d_gene: NA
len: 15
abundance: NA
v_gene: TRBV5-1
j_gene: TRBJ2-2
CDR3aa: CASSSGTQNTGELFF
CDR3nt: TGCGCCAGCAGCTCAGGGACTCAAAACACCGGGGAGCTGTTTTTT

d_gene: NA
len: 15
abundance: once
v_gene: TRBV5-1
j_gene: TRBJ1-1
CDR3aa: CASSLGGGSTTEAFF
CDR3nt: TGCGCCAGCAGCTTGGGAGGGGGATCGACCACTGAAGCTTTCTTT

d_gene: TRBD1
len: 18
abundance: NA
v_gene: TRBV2
j_gene: TRBJ2-2
CDR3aa: CASSPSMQGEVDTGELFF
CDR3nt: TGTGCCAGCAGCCCAAGTATGCAGGGGGAAGTCGACACCGGGGAGCTGTTTTTT

d_gene: TRBD1
len: 14
abundance: NA
v_gene: TRBV19
j_gene: TRBJ1-5
CDR3aa: CASSSTGGGQPQHF
CDR3nt: TGTGCCAGTAGTAGTACAGGGGGCGGTCAGCCCCAGCATTTT

d_gene: TRBD2
len: 16
abundance: NA
v_gene: TRBV15
j_gene: TRBJ2-7
CDR3aa: CATSRLYSGSDDEQYF
CDR3nt: TGTGCCACCAGCAGGCTTTATAGCGGGAGTGACGACGAGCAGTACTTC

d_gene: NA
len: 15
abundance: many
v_gene: TRBV5-1
j_gene: TRBJ2-7
CDR3aa: CASSLGQFPSYEQYF
CDR3nt: TGCGCCAGCAGCCTAGGACAGTTCCCCTCCTACGAGCAGTACTTC

d_gene: NA
len: 15
abundance: NA
v_gene: TRBV4-1
j_gene: TRBJ2-7
CDR3aa: CASSQDAGWSYEQYF
CDR3nt: TGCGCCAGCAGCCAAGATGCAGGTTGGTCCTACGAGCAGTACTTC

d_gene: TRBD2
len: 15
abundance: NA
v_gene: TRBV25-1
j_gene: TRBJ2-2
CDR3aa: CASSEWGGSTGELFF
CDR3nt: TGTGCCAGCAGTGAATGGGGGGGGAGCACCGGGGAGCTGTTTTTT

d_gene: TRBD2
len: 17
abundance: NA
v_gene: TRBV6-1
j_gene: TRBJ2-7
CDR3aa: CASSELMFGTSVYEQYF
CDR3nt: TGTGCCAGCAGTGAATTGATGTTCGGGACTAGCGTCTACGAGCAGTACTTC

d_gene: NA
len: 11
abundance: NA
v_gene: TRBV29-1
j_gene: TRBJ1-2
CDR3aa: CSVAGYGGYTF
CDR3nt: TGCAGCGTTGCCGGGTATGGTGGCTACACCTTC